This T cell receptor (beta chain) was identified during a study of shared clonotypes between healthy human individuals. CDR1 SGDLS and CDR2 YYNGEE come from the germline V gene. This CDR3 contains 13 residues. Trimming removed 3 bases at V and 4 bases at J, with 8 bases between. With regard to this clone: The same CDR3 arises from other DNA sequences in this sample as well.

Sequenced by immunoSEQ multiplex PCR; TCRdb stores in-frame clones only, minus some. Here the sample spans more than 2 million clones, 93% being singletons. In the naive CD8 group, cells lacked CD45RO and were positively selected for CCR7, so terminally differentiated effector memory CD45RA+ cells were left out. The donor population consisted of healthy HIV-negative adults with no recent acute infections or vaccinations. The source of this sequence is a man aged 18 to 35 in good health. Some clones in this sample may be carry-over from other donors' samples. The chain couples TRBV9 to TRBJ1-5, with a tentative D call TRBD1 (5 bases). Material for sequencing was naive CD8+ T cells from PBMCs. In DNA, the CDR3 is TGTGCCAGCAGCGGCGGGGGGAATCAGCCCCAGCATTTT. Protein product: CASSGGGNQPQHF.